Sequencing of this T cell receptor beta chain was carried out in a study of cytomegalovirus exposure and HLA in healthy donors. Between the trimmed V and J ends, which lost 2 bases and 2 bases, there was a span of 15 bases. The CDR3 extends over 16 amino acids. Per the germline V gene, CDR1 is SGHAT and CDR2 is FQNNGV. PCR used 60 Vbeta primers and 13 Jbeta primers. Assay: immunoSEQ multiplex PCR; the TCRdb copy retains only in-frame clones and omits some. The sample consists of tens of thousands of clones, about four fifths of them appearing once. As regards this clone: Antigen specificity is unknown.

Study-level results: As a later analysis showed, several of the most significant clusters appeared to be linked to common viral pathogens.

The receptor comes from a woman in her forties in good health and CMV-seronegative. This chain connects TRBV11-2 to TRBJ1-1, with a weak D call TRBD1 (5 bases). The specimen was PBMCs. This chain's CDR3 is CASSLNLKGENTEAFF. The CDR3 DNA sequence: TGTGCCAGCAGCTTAAACCTCAAAGGGGAAAACACTGAAGCTTTCTTT.